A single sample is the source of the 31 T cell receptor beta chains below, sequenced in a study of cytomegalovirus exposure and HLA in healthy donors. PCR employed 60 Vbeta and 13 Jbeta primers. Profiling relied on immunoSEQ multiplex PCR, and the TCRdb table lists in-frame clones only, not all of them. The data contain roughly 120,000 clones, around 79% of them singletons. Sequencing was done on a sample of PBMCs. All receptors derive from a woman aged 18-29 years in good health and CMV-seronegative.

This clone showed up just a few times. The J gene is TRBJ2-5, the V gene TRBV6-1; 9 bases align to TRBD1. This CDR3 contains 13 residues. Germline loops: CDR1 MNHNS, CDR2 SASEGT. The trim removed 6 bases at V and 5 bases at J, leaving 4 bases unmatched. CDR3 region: CASSRDRDETQYF. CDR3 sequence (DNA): TGTGCCAGCAGCCGGGACAGGGACGAGACCCAGTACTTC.

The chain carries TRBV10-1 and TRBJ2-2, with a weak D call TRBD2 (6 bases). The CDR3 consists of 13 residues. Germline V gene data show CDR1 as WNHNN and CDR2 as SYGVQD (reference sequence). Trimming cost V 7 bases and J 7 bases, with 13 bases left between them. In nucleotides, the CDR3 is TGCGCCAGCAACCTGCGGGGTGGCGGGGAGCTGTTTTTT. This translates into CASNLRGGGELFF.

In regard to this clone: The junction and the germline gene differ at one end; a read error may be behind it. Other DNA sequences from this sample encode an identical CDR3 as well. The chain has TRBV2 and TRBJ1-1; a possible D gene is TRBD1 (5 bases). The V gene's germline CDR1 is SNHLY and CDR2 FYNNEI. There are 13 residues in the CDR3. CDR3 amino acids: CARAGSMNTEAFF. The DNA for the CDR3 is TGTGCCAGGGCAGGGTCCATGAACACTGAGGCTTTCTTT.

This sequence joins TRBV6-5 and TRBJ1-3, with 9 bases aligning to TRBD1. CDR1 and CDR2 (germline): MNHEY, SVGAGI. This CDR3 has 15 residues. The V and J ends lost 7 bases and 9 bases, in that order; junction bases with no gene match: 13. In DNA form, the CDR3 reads TGTGCCAGCACAGTTTCCGGACAGGGGTCTGCCACCATATATTTT. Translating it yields CASTVSGQGSATIYF.

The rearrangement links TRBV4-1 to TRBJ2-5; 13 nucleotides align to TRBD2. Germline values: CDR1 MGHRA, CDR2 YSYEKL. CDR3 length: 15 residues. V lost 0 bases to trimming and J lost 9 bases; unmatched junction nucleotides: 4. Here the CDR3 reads CASSQDGTSGDSQYF. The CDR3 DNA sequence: TGCGCCAGCAGCCAAGACGGGACTAGCGGGGATTCCCAGTACTTC.

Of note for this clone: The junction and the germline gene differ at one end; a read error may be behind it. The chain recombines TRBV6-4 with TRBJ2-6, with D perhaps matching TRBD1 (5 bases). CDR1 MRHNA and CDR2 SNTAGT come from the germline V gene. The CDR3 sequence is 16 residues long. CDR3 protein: CASSAGHSSGANGLTF. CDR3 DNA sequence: TGTGCCAGCAGCGCCGGACACTCCTCTGGGGCCAACGGCCTGACTTTC.

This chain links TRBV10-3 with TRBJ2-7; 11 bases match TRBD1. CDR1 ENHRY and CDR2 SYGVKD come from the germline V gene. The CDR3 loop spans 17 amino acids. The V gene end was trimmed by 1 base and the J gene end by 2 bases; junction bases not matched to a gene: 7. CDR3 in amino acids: CAISEFPPGQGAYEQYF. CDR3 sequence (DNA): TGTGCCATCAGTGAGTTTCCGCCGGGACAGGGGGCCTACGAGCAGTACTTC.

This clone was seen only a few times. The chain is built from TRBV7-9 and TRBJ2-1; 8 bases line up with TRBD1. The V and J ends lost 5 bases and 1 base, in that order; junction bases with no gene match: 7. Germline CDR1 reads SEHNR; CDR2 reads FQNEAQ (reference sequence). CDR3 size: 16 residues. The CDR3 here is CASSPGQGRSYNEQFF. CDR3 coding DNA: TGTGCCAGCAGCCCCGGACAGGGAAGGTCCTACAATGAGCAGTTCTTC.

CDR3 loop: CASSYSRGEPQHF. Here the CDR3 DNA reads TGTGCCAGCAGTTACTCCCGCGGCGAGCCCCAGCATTTT. The J gene is TRBJ1-5, the V gene TRBV6-5; the D is unclear. This CDR3 spans 13 amino acids. Germline CDR1 is MNHEY and CDR2 is SVGAGI. V dropped 0 bases and J dropped 8 bases, with 8 bases sitting between them.

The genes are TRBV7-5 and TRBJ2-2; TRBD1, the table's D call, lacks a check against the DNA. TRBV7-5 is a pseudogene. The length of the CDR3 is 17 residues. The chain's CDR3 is CARSKPPTGKGTGELFF. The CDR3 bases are TGTGCCAGAAGCAAACCACCAACAGGGAAGGGCACCGGGGAGCTGTTTTTT.

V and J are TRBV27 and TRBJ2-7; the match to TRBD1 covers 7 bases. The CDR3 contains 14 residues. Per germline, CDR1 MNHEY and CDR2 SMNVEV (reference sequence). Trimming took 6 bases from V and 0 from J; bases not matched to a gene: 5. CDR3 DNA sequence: TGTGCCAGCAGACCGGACAGGATCTCCTACGAGCAGTACTTC. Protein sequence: CASRPDRISYEQYF.

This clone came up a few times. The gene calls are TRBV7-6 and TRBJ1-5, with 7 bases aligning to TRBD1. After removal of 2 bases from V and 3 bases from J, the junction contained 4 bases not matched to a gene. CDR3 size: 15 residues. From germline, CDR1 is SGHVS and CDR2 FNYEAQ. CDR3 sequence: CASSLRTGYNQPQHF. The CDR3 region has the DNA TGTGCCAGCAGCTTAAGGACAGGTTACAATCAGCCCCAGCATTTT.

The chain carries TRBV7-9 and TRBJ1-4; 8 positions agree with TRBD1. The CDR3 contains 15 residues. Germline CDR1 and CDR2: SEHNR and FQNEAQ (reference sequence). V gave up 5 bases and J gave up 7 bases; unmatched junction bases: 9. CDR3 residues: CASSVGQGSGEKLFF. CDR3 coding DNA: TGTGCCAGCAGCGTAGGACAGGGTAGTGGTGAAAAACTGTTTTTT.

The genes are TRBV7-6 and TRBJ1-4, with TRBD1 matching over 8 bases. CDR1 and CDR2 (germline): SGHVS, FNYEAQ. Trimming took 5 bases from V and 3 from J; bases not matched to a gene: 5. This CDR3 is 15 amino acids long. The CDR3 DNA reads TGTGCCAGCAGCACGACAGGGGAGCCTAATGAAAAACTGTTTTTT. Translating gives CASSTTGEPNEKLFF.

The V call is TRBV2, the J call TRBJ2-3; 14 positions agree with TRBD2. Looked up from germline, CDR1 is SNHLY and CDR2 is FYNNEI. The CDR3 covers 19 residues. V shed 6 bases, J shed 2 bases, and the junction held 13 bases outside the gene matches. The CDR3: CASSELSRLAGGPTDTQYF. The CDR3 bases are TGTGCCAGCAGCGAATTGAGTAGACTAGCGGGAGGGCCCACAGATACGCAGTATTTT. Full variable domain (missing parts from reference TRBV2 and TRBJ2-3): EPEVTQTPSHQVTQMGQEVILRCVPISNHLYFYWYRQILGQKVEFLVSFYNNEISEKSEIFDDQFSVERPDGSNFTLKIRSTKLEDSAMYFCASSELSRLAGGPTDTQYFGPGTRLTVL.

CDR3 sequence reads: CASSGRASFGYTF. The CDR3 DNA is TGTGCCAGCAGCGGGAGGGCCTCATTTGGCTACACCTTC. V usage is TRBV2 and J usage is TRBJ1-2; D ambiguous. The CDR3 length is 13 residues. V was pared by 6 bases and J by 7 bases, with 15 bases between. Germline lookup yields CDR1 SNHLY and CDR2 FYNNEI.

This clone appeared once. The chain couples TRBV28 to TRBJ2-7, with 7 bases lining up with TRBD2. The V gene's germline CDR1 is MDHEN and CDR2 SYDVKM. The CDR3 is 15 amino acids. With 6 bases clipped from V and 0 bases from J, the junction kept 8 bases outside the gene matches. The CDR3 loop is CASSSPRGSSYEQYF. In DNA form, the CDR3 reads TGTGCCAGCAGCTCCCCCCGCGGGAGCTCCTACGAGCAGTACTTC.

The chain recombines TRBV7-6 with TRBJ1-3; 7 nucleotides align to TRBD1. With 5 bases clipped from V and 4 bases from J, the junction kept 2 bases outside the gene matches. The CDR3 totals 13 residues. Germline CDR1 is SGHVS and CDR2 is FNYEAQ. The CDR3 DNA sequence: TGTGCCAGCAGCCGGGACAGCGGAAACACCATATATTTT. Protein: CASSRDSGNTIYF.

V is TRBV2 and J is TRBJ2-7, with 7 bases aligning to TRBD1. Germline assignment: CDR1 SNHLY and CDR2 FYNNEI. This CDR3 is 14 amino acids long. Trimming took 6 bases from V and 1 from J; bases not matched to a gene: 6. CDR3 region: CASRGDSFSYEQYF. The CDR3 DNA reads TGTGCCAGCAGAGGGGACAGTTTTTCCTACGAGCAGTACTTC.

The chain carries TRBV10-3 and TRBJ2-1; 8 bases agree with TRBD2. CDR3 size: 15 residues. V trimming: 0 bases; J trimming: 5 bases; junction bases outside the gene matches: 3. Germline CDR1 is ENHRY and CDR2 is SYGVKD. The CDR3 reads CAISESTSGNNEQFF. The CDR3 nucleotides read TGTGCCATCAGTGAGTCTACTAGCGGAAACAATGAGCAGTTCTTC.

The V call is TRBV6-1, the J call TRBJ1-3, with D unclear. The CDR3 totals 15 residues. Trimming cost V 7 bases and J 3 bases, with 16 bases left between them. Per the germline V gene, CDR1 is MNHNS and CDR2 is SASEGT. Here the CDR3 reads CASTIDGAGGNTIYF. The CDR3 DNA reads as TGTGCCAGCACTATCGACGGTGCGGGTGGAAACACCATATATTTT.

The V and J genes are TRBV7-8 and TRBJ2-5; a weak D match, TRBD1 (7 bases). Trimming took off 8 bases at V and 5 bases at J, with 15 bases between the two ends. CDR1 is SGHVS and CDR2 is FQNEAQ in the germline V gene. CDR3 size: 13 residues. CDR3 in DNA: TGTGCCAGCCGAGGGGGCGCGGGGGAGACCCAGTACTTC. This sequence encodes CASRGGAGETQYF.

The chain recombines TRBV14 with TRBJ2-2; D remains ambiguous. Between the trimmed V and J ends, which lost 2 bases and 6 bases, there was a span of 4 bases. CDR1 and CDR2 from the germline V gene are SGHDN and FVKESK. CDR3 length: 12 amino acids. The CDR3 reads CASSQPPGELFF. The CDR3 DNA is TGTGCCAGCAGCCAACCTCCCGGGGAGCTGTTTTTT.

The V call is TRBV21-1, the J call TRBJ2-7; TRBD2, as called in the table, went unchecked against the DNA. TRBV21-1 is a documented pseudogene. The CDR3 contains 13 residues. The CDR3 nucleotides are TGTGCCAGCGATTCCCCGGGATCTTACGAGCAGTACTTC. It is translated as CASDSPGSYEQYF.

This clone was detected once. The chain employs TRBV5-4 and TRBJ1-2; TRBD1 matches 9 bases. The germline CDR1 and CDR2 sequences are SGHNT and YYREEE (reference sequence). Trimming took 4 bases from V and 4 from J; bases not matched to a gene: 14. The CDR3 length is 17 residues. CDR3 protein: CASSLRGQGDFAYGYTF. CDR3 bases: TGTGCCAGCAGCCTAAGGGGACAGGGTGATTTTGCCTATGGCTACACCTTC.

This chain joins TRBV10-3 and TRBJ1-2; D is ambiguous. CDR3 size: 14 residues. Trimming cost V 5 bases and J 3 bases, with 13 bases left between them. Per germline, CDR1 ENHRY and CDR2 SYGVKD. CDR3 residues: CAISSDVGDYGYTF. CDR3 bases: TGTGCCATCAGTTCCGACGTGGGAGACTATGGCTACACCTTC.

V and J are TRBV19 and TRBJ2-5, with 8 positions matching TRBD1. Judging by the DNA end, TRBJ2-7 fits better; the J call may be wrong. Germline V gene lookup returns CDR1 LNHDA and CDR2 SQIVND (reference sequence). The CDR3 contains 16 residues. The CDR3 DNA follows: TGTGCCAGTAGTTCAACGGACAGGGCCTGGTTTCGCGAGCAGTACTTC. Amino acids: CASSSTDRAWFREQYF.

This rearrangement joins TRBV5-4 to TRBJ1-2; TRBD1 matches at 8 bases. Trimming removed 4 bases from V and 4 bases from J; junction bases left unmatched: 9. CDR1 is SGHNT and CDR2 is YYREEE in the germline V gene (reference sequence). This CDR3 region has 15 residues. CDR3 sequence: CASSDMTGEGYGYTF. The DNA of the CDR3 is TGTGCCAGCAGCGACATGACAGGGGAGGGCTATGGCTACACCTTC.

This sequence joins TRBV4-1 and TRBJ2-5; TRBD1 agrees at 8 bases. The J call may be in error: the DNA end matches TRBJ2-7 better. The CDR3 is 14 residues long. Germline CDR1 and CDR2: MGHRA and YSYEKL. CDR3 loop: CASSGQGGSYEQYF. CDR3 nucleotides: TGCGCCAGCAGCGGACAGGGAGGCTCCTACGAGCAGTACTTC.

The CDR3 bases are TGCGCCAGCAGCTTGAGAGCAGATACGCAGTATTTT. Amino acid sequence: CASSLRADTQYF. J is TRBJ2-3 and V is TRBV5-1; D remains unclear. From germline, CDR1 is SGHRS and CDR2 YFSETQ. The CDR3 is 12 amino acids. Trimming removed 1 base at V and 4 bases at J, with 4 bases between.

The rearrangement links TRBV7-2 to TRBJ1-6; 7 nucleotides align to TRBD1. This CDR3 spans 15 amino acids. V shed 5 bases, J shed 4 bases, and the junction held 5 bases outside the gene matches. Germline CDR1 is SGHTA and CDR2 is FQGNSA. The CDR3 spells CASSGGGQYNSPLHF. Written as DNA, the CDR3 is TGTGCCAGCAGCGGAGGGGGACAGTATAATTCACCCCTCCACTTT.